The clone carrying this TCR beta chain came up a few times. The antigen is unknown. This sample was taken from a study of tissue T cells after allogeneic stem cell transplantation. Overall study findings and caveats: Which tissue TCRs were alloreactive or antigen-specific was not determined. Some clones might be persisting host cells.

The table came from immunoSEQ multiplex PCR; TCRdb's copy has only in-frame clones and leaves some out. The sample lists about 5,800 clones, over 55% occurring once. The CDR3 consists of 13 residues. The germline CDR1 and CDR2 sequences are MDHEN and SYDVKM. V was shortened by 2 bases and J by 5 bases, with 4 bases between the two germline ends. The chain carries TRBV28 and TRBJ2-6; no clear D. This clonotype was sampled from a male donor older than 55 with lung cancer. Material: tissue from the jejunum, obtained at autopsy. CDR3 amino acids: CASSLEWANVLTF. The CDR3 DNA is TGTGCCAGCAGTTTAGAGTGGGCCAACGTCCTGACTTTC.